These 17 T cell receptor beta chains share one sample of origin, sequenced in a study of lymphopenia after photon versus proton radiotherapy. Generated by immunoSEQ multiplex PCR, the TCRdb table keeps only in-frame clones and is missing some. The sample carries approximately 16,000 clones, 65% to 90% recorded once. Here the sequenced sample was peripheral blood, taken from a patient treated with proton-based radiotherapy. All receptors derive from a man between 70 and 80 years old with pancreatic cancer.

The chain couples TRBV29-1 to TRBJ2-1; the match to TRBD1 covers 11 bases. The CDR3 runs 14 residues. V lost 6 bases and J lost 4; bases outside the gene matches: 5. Germline CDR1 reads SQVTM; CDR2 reads ANQGSEA. The CDR3 sequence: CSVRDRGSYNEQFF. For the CDR3, the DNA is TGCAGCGTCAGGGACAGGGGGTCGTACAATGAGCAGTTCTTC.

J is TRBJ2-1 and V is TRBV19; D tentatively reads TRBD1 or TRBD2 (5 bases each). The CDR3 is 14 residues long. V lost 6 bases to trimming and J lost 4 bases, with 13 bases between them. The germline gives CDR1 LNHDA, CDR2 SQIVND (reference sequence). CDR3 bases: TGTGCCAGTAGCCCGGGGCCGGAATACAATGAGCAGTTCTTC. It translates to CASSPGPEYNEQFF.

V gene TRBV10-3 combines with J gene TRBJ1-5; D is perhaps TRBD1 (6 bases). Germline lookup yields CDR1 ENHRY and CDR2 SYGVKD. V was trimmed by 5 bases and J by 3 bases, leaving 8 bases between them. The CDR3 contains 13 residues. Here the CDR3 reads CAISSGANQPQHF. In nucleotides, the CDR3 is TGTGCCATCAGTTCAGGGGCCAATCAGCCCCAGCATTTT.

This clone turned up a few times. The chain links TRBV5-1 to TRBJ2-7, with 10 nucleotides matching TRBD2. CDR1 is SGHRS, CDR2 YFSETQ, per germline. The CDR3 runs to 18 residues. After removal of 2 bases from V and 0 bases from J, the junction contained 11 bases not matched to a gene. The CDR3 coding sequence is TGCGCCAGCAGCTTTGGAAGGGTCGCTAGCGGGAGCTCCTACGAGCAGTACTTC. It specifies CASSFGRVASGSSYEQYF.

The rearrangement uses TRBV6-5 and TRBJ2-2; TRBD2 might be the D (5 bases). The germline V and J ends were trimmed by 2 bases and 3 bases, with 13 bases remaining between them. CDR3 length: 16 residues. Germline V gene lookup returns CDR1 MNHEY and CDR2 SVGAGI. As DNA, the CDR3 is TGTGCCAGCAGTTACCGTGGGAGTCCTTACACCGGGGAGCTGTTTTTT. The encoded protein is CASSYRGSPYTGELFF.

The gene calls are TRBV28 and TRBJ2-7; 8 bases line up with TRBD1. The CDR3 loop spans 14 amino acids. Germline-derived CDR1 and CDR2 are MDHEN and SYDVKM. The junction had 4 bases not matched to a gene; V was cut back by 2 bases and J by 4 bases. The CDR3 reads CASSLARGLYEQYF. CDR3 in DNA: TGTGCCAGCAGTTTAGCCAGGGGGCTATACGAGCAGTACTTC.

V and J are TRBV5-1 and TRBJ2-1, with 7 bases fitting TRBD2. CDR1 is SGHRS and CDR2 is YFSETQ in the germline V gene. This CDR3 has 14 amino acids. The junction had 7 bases not matched to a gene; V was cut back by 1 base and J by 9 bases. This chain's CDR3 is CASSLFAGVREQFF. Here the CDR3 DNA reads TGCGCCAGCAGCTTGTTCGCGGGAGTCCGTGAGCAGTTCTTC.

The chain couples TRBV12-5 to TRBJ2-5, with D possibly being TRBD1 (5 bases). The CDR3 has 17 residues. V was trimmed by 0 bases and J by 2 bases, leaving 16 bases between them. The germline gives CDR1 LGHNT, CDR2 FRNRAP. CDR3 protein: CASGLVRGGRTQETQYF. Here the CDR3 DNA reads TGTGCTAGTGGTTTGGTAAGGGGTGGCAGGACACAAGAGACCCAGTACTTC.

The genes are TRBV7-3 and TRBJ2-2; D not resolved. Germline CDR1 and CDR2: SGHTA and FQGTGA. Trimming removed 5 bases from V and 3 bases from J, with 13 bases in between. CDR3 length equals 15 residues. The CDR3 nucleotides are TGTGCCAGCAGCCTTGACACTTATTACACCGGGGAGCTGTTTTTT. Amino acids: CASSLDTYYTGELFF.

A few counts support this clone. This chain connects TRBV9 to TRBJ2-1, with D perhaps TRBD2 (7 bases). Trimming cost V 6 bases and J 4 bases, with 17 bases left between them. Germline assignment: CDR1 SGDLS and CDR2 YYNGEE. This CDR3 has 15 amino acids. For the CDR3, the DNA is TGTGCCAGCACCGCAGAAGGGGGGGCTTACAATGAGCAGTTCTTC. Its translation: CASTAEGGAYNEQFF.

The chain links TRBV30 to TRBJ2-1; 9 bases align to TRBD1. J gave up 1 base and V 4 bases, and 2 bases lay outside the gene matches. This CDR3 comprises 14 residues. Germline V CDR1 and CDR2: GTSNPN, SVGIG (reference sequence). CDR3 region: CAWMDRGSYNEQFF. Written as DNA, the CDR3 is TGTGCCTGGATGGACAGGGGATCCTACAATGAGCAGTTCTTC.

The V gene is TRBV5-6, the J gene TRBJ1-5; tentative D call: TRBD1 (6 bases). The CDR3 contains 16 residues. Trimming removed 1 base from V and 10 bases from J, with 21 bases in between. Germline CDR1 reads SGHDT; CDR2 reads YYEEEE. The CDR3 bases are TGTGCCAGCAGCTTGTTCGGGGCCAGGGCGACAGGCCCCCAGCATTTT. Translation: CASSLFGARATGPQHF. Together with reference TRBV5-6 and TRBJ1-5, the CDR3 gives the full variable domain: DAGVTQSPTHLIKTRGQQVTLRCSPKSGHDTVSWYQQALGQGPQFIFQYYEEEERQRGNFPDRFSGHQFPNYSSELNVNALLLGDSALYLCASSLFGARATGPQHFGDGTRLSIL.

The V call is TRBV19, the J call TRBJ2-3; 11 positions agree with TRBD2. This CDR3 is built from 17 residues. Trimming at V came to 3 bases and at J to 4 bases, leaving 9 bases not matched to a gene. Germline V gene data show CDR1 as LNHDA and CDR2 as SQIVND (reference sequence). CDR3 region: CASSIPQTSGKADTQYF. DNA for the CDR3: TGTGCCAGTAGTATCCCCCAGACTAGCGGGAAGGCAGATACGCAGTATTTT.

This chain uses TRBV19 with TRBJ1-3; no firm D call. The germline gives CDR1 LNHDA, CDR2 SQIVND (reference sequence). Trimming took off 8 bases at V and 0 bases at J, with 11 bases between the two ends. The CDR3 totals 14 residues. The DNA of the CDR3 is TGTGCCAGTTCGACAACATTCTCTGGAAACACCATATATTTT. Its protein product is CASSTTFSGNTIYF.

This chain connects TRBV10-2 to TRBJ2-7; unclear D gene. Germline V gives CDR1 WSHSY, CDR2 SAAADI. V was shortened by 8 bases and J by 1 base, with 21 bases between the two germline ends. CDR3 size: 16 residues. The CDR3 DNA follows: TGCGCCAGCTGGGCCCTCCGAGGAGCAAAATCCTACGAGCAGTACTTC. It codes for CASWALRGAKSYEQYF.

The gene calls are TRBV7-8 and TRBJ1-5, with a possible D match to TRBD1 (5 bases). Trimming removed 5 bases at V and 4 bases at J, with 18 bases between. Germline loops: CDR1 SGHVS, CDR2 FQNEAQ. The CDR3 extends over 16 amino acids. Here the CDR3 reads CASSQWSGMSNQPQHF. The CDR3 region has the DNA TGTGCCAGCAGCCAATGGTCAGGGATGAGTAATCAGCCCCAGCATTTT.

The V and J genes are TRBV19 and TRBJ2-5, with D maybe TRBD2 (5 bases). CDR1 and CDR2 from the germline V gene are LNHDA and SQIVND (reference sequence). The CDR3 sequence is 16 residues long. The V end lost 3 bases, the J end lost 5 bases, and 19 bases lay between the germline ends. CDR3 bases: TGTGCCAGTAGTATGTTGATCAGAGGGAGTGAGGAGACCCAGTACTTC. Amino acid sequence: CASSMLIRGSEETQYF.